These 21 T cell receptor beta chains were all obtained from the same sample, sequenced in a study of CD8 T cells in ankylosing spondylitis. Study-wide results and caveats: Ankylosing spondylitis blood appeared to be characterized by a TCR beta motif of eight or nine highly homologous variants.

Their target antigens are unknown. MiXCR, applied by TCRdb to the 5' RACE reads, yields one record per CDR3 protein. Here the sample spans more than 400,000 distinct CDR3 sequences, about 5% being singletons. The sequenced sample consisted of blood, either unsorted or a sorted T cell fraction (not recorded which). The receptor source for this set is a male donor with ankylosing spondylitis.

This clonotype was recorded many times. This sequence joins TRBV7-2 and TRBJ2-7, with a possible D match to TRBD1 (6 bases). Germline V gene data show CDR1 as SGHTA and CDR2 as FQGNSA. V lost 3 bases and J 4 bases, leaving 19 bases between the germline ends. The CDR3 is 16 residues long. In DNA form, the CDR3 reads TGTGCCAGCAGCTTTCGACAGGTTTTGGGTCCATACGAGCAGTACTTC. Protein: CASSFRQVLGPYEQYF.

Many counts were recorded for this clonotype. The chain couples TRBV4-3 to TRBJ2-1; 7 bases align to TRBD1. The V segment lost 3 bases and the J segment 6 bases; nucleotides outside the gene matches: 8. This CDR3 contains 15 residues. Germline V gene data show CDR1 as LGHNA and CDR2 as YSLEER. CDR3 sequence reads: CASSQGQWETNEQFF. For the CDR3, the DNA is TGCGCCAGCAGCCAGGGACAGTGGGAAACCAATGAGCAGTTCTTC.

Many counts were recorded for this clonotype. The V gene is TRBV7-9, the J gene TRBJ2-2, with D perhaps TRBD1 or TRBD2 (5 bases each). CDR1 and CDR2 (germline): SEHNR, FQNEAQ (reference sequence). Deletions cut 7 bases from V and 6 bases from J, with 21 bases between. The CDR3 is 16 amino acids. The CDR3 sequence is CASIPRAGEGAGELFF. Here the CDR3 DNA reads TGTGCCAGCATCCCCCGTGCCGGGGAAGGGGCCGGGGAGCTGTTTTTT.

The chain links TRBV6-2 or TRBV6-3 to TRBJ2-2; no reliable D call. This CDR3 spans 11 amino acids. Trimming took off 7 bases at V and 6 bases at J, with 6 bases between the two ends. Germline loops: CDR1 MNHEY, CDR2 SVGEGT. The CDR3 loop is CASKVPGELFF. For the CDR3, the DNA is TGTGCCAGCAAGGTTCCCGGGGAGCTGTTTTTT.

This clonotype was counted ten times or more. The CDR3 loop reads CASRGGRTGELFF. CDR3 in DNA: TGTGCGTCGCGCGGGGGGCGAACCGGGGAGCTGTTTTTT. This chain connects TRBV9 to TRBJ2-2; 8 bases map to TRBD2. This CDR3 contains 13 residues. Germline CDR1 is SGDLS and CDR2 is YYNGEE.

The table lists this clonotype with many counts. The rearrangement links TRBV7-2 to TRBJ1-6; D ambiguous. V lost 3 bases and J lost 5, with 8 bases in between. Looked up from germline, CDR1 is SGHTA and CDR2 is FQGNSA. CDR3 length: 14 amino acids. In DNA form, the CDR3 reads TGTGCCAGCAGCTTCTCGACTAATAATTCACCCCTCCACTTT. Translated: CASSFSTNNSPLHF. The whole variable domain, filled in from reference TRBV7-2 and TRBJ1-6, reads GAGVSQSPSNKVTEKGKDVELRCDPISGHTALYWYRQSLGQGLEFLIYFQGNSAPDKSGLPSDRFSAERTGGSVSTLTIQRTQQEDSAVYLCASSFSTNNSPLHFGNGTRLTVT.

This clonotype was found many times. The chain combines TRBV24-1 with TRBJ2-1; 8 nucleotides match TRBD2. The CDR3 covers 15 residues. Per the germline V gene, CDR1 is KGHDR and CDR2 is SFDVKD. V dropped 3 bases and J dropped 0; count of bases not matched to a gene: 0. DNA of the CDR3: TGTGCCACCAGTGATCGGGGGGGCTCCTACAATGAGCAGTTCTTC. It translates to CATSDRGGSYNEQFF.

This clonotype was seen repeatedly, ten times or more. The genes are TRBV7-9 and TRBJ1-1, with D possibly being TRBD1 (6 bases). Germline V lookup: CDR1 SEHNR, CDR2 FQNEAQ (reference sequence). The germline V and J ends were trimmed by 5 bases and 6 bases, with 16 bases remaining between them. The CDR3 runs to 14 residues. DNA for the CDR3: TGTGCCAGCAGCATCCTCGGACAGAGCGCTGAAGCTTTCTTT. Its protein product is CASSILGQSAEAFF. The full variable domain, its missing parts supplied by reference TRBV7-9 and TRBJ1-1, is DTGVSQNPRHKITKRGQNVTFRCDPISEHNRLYWYRQTLGQGPEFLTYFQNEAQLEKSRLLSDRFSAERPKGSFSTLEIQRTEQGDSAMYLCASSILGQSAEAFFGQGTRLTVV.

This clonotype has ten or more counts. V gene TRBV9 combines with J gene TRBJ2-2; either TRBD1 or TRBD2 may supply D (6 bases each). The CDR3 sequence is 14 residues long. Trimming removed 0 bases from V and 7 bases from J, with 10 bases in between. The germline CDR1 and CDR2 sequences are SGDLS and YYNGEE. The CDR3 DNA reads TGTGCCAGCAGCGTAGACGGGGGCGGCGGGGAGCTGTTTTTT. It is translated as CASSVDGGGGELFF.

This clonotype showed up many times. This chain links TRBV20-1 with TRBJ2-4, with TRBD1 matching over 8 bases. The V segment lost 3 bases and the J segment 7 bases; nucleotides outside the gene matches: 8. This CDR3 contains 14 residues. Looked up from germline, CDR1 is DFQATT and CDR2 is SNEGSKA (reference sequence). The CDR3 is CSASSHRGNNIQYF. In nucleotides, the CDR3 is TGCAGTGCTAGTTCGCACAGGGGGAACAACATTCAGTACTTC.

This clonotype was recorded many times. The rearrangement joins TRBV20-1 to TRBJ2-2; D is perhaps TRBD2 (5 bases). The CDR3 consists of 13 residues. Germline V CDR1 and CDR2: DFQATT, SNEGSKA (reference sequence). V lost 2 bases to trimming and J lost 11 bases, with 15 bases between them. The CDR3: CSARSPGGSELFF. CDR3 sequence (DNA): TGCAGTGCTAGATCCCCCGGAGGTTCCGAGCTGTTTTTT.

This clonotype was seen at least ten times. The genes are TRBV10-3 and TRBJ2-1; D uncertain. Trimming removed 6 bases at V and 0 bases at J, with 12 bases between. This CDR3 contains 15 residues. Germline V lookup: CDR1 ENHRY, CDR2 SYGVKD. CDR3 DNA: TGTGCCATCAGGGCCTTTACGAGCTCCTACAATGAGCAGTTCTTC. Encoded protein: CAIRAFTSSYNEQFF.

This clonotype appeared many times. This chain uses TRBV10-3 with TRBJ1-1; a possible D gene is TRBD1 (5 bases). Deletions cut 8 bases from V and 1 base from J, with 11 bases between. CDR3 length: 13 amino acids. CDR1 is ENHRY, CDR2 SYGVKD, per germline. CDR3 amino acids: CAIGGTPNTEAFF. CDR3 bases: TGTGCCATCGGGGGGACGCCGAACACTGAAGCTTTCTTT.

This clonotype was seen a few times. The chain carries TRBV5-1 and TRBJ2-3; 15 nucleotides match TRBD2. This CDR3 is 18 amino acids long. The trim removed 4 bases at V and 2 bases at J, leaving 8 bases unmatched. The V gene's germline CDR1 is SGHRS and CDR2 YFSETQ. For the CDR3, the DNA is TGCGCCAGCAGCACCGGACTAGCGGGGGGGCTCCTCACAGATACGCAGTATTTT. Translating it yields CASSTGLAGGLLTDTQYF.

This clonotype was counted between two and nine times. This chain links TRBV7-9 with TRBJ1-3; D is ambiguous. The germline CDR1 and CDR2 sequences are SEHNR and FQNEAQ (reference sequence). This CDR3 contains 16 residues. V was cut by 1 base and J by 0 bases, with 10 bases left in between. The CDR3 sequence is CASSLGGIFSGNTIYF. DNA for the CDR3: TGTGCCAGCAGCTTAGGAGGTATTTTCTCTGGAAACACCATATATTTT.

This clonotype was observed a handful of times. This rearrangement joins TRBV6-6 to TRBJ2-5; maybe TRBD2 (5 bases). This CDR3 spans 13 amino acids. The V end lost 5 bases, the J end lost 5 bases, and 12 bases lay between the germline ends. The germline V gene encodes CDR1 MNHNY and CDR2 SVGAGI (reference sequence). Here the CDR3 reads CASSTARGETQYF. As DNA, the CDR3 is TGTGCCAGCAGTACGGCCAGAGGGGAGACCCAGTACTTC.

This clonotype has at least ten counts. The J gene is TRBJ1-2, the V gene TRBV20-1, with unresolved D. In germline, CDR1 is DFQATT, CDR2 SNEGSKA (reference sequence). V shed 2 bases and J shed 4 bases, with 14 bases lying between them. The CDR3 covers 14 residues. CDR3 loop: CSARLRRVFYGYTF. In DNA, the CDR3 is TGCAGTGCTAGACTCCGAAGGGTCTTCTATGGCTACACCTTC.

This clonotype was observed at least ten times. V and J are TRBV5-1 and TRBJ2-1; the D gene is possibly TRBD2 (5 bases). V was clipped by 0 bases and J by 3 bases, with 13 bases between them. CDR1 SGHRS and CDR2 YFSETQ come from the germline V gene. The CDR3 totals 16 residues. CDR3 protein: CASSLGGLAHYNEQFF. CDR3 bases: TGCGCCAGCAGCTTGGGCGGGCTAGCCCACTACAATGAGCAGTTCTTC.

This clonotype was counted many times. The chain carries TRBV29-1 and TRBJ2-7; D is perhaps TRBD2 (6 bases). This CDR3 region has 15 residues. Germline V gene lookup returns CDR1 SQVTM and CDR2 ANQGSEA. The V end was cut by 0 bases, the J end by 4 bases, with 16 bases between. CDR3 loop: CSVEEPTGEGYEQYF. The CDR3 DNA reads TGCAGCGTTGAAGAGCCGACGGGAGAGGGGTACGAGCAGTACTTC.

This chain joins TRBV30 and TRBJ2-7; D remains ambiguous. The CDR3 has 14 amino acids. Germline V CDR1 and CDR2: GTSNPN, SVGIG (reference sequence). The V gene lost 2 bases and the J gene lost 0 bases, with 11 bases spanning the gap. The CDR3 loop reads CAWSKGTPSYEQYF. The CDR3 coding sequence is TGTGCCTGGAGTAAAGGTACCCCCTCCTACGAGCAGTACTTC.

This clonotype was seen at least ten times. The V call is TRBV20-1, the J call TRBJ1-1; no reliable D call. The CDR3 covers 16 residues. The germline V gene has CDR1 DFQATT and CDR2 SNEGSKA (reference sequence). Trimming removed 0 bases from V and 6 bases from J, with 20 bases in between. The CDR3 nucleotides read TGCAGTGCTAGAGATTCCAAGAAGGGAGGTGGATCTGAAGCTTTCTTT. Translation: CSARDSKKGGGSEAFF.